This is a list of T cell receptor beta chains from one sample in a study of Graves' ophthalmopathy and Graves' hyperthyroidism. MiXCR, applied by TCRdb to the multiplex PCR reads, yields one record per CDR3 protein. The profile shows roughly 400,000 distinct CDR3 sequences, about a sixth of them singletons. Sequences were obtained from peripheral blood. The receptor set was obtained from an adult woman with stable Graves' hyperthyroidism. CDR3s include the opening cysteine and the closing phenylalanine or tryptophan. The order of the fields is J gene, clone size, D gene, V gene, CDR3 protein, CDR3 DNA. A D gene is named only where the DNA matches it firmly. Some rows mark clone size as missing; the rest say once, few, many or name a class of expanded clone.

TRBJ1-2 . . TRBV9 CASSVDSRAHYGYTF TGTGCCAGCAGCGTAGATAGCAGGGCGCACTATGGCTACACCTTC
TRBJ2-2 many . TRBV9 CASSVEGLPGGELFF TGTGCCAGCAGCGTAGAGGGACTGCCGGGCGGGGAGCTGTTTTTT
TRBJ1-1 many . TRBV12-3/TRBV12-4 CASSQTMTYTTNTEAFF TGTGCCAGCAGCCAGACAATGACCTACACCACAAACACTGAAGCTTTCTTT
TRBJ2-2 many . TRBV11-2 CASSFGSTGELFF TGTGCCAGCAGCTTCGGGAGCACCGGGGAGCTGTTTTTT
TRBJ2-1 few . TRBV12-3/TRBV12-4 CASSPGRNEQFF TGTGCCAGCAGTCCCGGACGGAATGAGCAGTTCTTC
TRBJ1-2 many . TRBV9 CASSVGGGPMGYTF TGTGCCAGCAGCGTTGGTGGGGGGCCTATGGGCTACACCTTC
TRBJ1-1 . TRBD1 TRBV12-3/TRBV12-4 CASSPGQGGGEAFF TGTGCCAGCAGTCCCGGACAGGGAGGGGGTGAAGCTTTCTTT
TRBJ1-2 . . TRBV15 CATSRDRVSGYGYTF TGTGCCACCAGCAGAGATCGGGTATCAGGGTATGGCTACACCTTC
TRBJ2-7 many . TRBV20-1 CSARVVYEQYF TGCAGTGCTAGAGTGGTGTACGAGCAGTACTTC
TRBJ2-7 . . TRBV5-1 CASSLAPGAYEQYF TGCGCCAGCAGCTTGGCGCCCGGGGCCTACGAGCAGTACTTC
TRBJ2-7 many . TRBV28 CASSLCRGLWNSYEQYF TGTGCCAGCAGTTTATGCCGAGGACTATGGAACTCCTACGAGCAGTACTTC
TRBJ2-7 . TRBD2 TRBV11-2 CACSLEARGFYEQYF TGTGCCTGCAGCTTAGAAGCGCGGGGGTTCTACGAGCAGTACTTC
TRBJ1-6 . . TRBV6-1 CASRPLQGSPLHF TGTGCCAGCAGGCCTCTCCAGGGTTCACCCCTCCACTTT
TRBJ1-1 . TRBD1 TRBV7-7 CASSPWDRGQGDTEAFF TGTGCCAGCAGCCCTTGGGACAGGGGGCAGGGCGACACTGAAGCTTTCTTT
TRBJ2-1 few TRBD2 TRBV28 CASSSGGGNEQFF TGTGCCAGCAGTTCCGGGGGGGGGAATGAGCAGTTCTTC
TRBJ1-5 many TRBD1 TRBV20-1 CSARDRWTGGLFRVQPQHF TGCAGTGCTAGAGATCGGTGGACAGGGGGTCTTTTTCGAGTTCAGCCCCAGCATTTT
TRBJ1-2 many TRBD1 TRBV29-1 CSAGQKYGYTF TGCAGCGCGGGACAGAAATATGGCTACACCTTC
TRBJ1-1 many . TRBV12-5 CASGLRGRDTEAFF TGTGCTAGTGGTTTAAGGGGGAGGGACACTGAAGCTTTCTTT
TRBJ1-1 . . TRBV12-3/TRBV12-4 CASGWSSAEAFF TGTGCCAGCGGGTGGTCGAGTGCTGAAGCTTTCTTT
TRBJ1-1 many TRBD1 TRBV6-2/TRBV6-3 CASNGQGVSATNTEAFF TGTGCCAGCAACGGACAGGGGGTTTCCGCAACGAACACTGAAGCTTTCTTT
TRBJ1-5 . . TRBV19 CASSIRDELGQPQHF TGTGCCAGTAGTATCCGGGACGAATTGGGTCAGCCCCAGCATTTT
TRBJ2-5 many TRBD1 TRBV24-1 CATSDRTGQETQYF TGTGCCACCAGTGATAGGACAGGTCAAGAGACCCAGTACTTC
TRBJ2-5 many . TRBV2 CASSGQAVQETQYF TGTGCCAGCAGTGGACAGGCTGTCCAAGAGACCCAGTACTTC
TRBJ1-1 few . TRBV5-1 CASMEGGGSTEAFF TGCGCCAGCATGGAGGGAGGCGGATCCACTGAAGCTTTCTTT
TRBJ2-4 . TRBD1 TRBV12-3/TRBV12-4 CASSFILAGTVKNIQYF TGTGCCAGCAGTTTCATTCTAGCCGGGACAGTCAAAAACATTCAGTACTTC
TRBJ1-1 many TRBD1 TRBV4-1 CASSQEAAGGLVTEAFF TGCGCCAGCAGCCAAGAGGCGGCAGGGGGTTTGGTCACTGAAGCTTTCTTT
TRBJ1-6 many TRBD1 TRBV28 CASSLGGTGSNSPLHF TGTGCCAGCAGTTTAGGAGGGACAGGTTCTAATTCACCCCTCCACTTT
TRBJ2-5 many . TRBV18 CASSASQGRGETQYF TGTGCCAGCTCAGCAAGCCAGGGGAGGGGAGAGACCCAGTACTTC
TRBJ1-1 many . TRBV28 CASSLVGIMNTEAFF TGTGCCAGCAGTTTGGTGGGAATCATGAACACTGAAGCTTTCTTT
TRBJ2-7 many . TRBV12-5 CASGLWVGHEQYF TGTGCTAGTGGTTTGTGGGTAGGGCACGAGCAGTACTTC
TRBJ1-2 many TRBD1 TRBV12-3/TRBV12-4 CASNPTGNYGYTF TGTGCCAGCAACCCGACAGGGAACTATGGCTACACCTTC
TRBJ1-5 . . TRBV6-1 CASSGLHFSNQPQHF TGTGCCAGCAGTGGATTACATTTTAGCAATCAGCCCCAGCATTTT
TRBJ2-3 many . TRBV12-3/TRBV12-4 CASSSTDTQYF TGTGCCAGCAGTTCCACCGATACGCAGTATTTT
TRBJ1-2 many . TRBV7-8 CASSLGGANYGYTF TGTGCCAGCAGCTTGGGGGGCGCGAACTATGGCTACACCTTC
TRBJ1-3 many . TRBV7-3 CASTRRGGLNSGNTIYF TGTGCCAGCACGCGGCGGGGGGGACTAAACTCTGGAAACACCATATATTTT
TRBJ2-2 . . TRBV28 CALRAANLGELFF TGTGCTCTACGAGCGGCTAACCTCGGGGAGCTGTTTTTT
TRBJ1-5 few TRBD1 TRBV2 CASNSRQGVGQPQHF TGTGCCAGCAATTCTCGACAGGGGGTTGGTCAGCCCCAGCATTTT
TRBJ2-7 . . TRBV5-1 CASSLEGSRGWGGAYEQYF TGCGCCAGCAGCTTGGAGGGTTCAAGGGGGTGGGGCGGAGCCTACGAGCAGTACTTC
TRBJ1-1 many . TRBV12-3/TRBV12-4 CASSFNRARGNTEAFF TGTGCCAGCAGTTTTAACAGGGCCCGAGGGAACACTGAAGCTTTCTTT
TRBJ2-7 many . TRBV10-3 CAISDRSEGYEQYF TGTGCCATCAGCGACCGGTCGGAGGGCTACGAGCAGTACTTC
TRBJ1-3 . . TRBV12-3/TRBV12-4 CASRHDYFFRWSGNTIYF TGTGCCAGCAGACACGACTACTTTTTCCGATGGTCTGGAAACACCATATATTTT